This T cell receptor (beta chain) was obtained from a study of T cell changes during pregnancy in multiple sclerosis. V lost 1 base to trimming and J lost 9 bases; unmatched junction nucleotides: 4. CDR3 size: 15 residues. The germline gives CDR1 MGHDK, CDR2 SYGVNS. Clones were sequenced by immunoSEQ multiplex PCR, and TCRdb holds only the in-frame ones, with some missing. The sample lists just under 40,000 clones, 90% occurring once. The TCR sequence derives from a female donor in good health, enrolled as a control in a pregnancy study. The V gene is TRBV25-1, the J gene TRBJ1-6, with 9 bases matching TRBD1. This specimen was CD4+ T cells from peripheral blood mononuclear cells, taken in the first trimester of pregnancy. CDR3 in DNA: TGTGCCAGCAGTGAATTCGGGACAGGGTTTTCACCCCTCCACTTT. It is translated as CASSEFGTGFSPLHF.